The 5 T cell receptor beta chains presented below share a single source sample, sequenced in a study of cytomegalovirus exposure and HLA in healthy donors. Vbeta (60) and Jbeta (13) primers were used in the PCR. TCRdb keeps only in-frame clones here, not all; method: immunoSEQ multiplex PCR. Of over 150,000 clones in the sample, roughly 80% were seen once. Source material: PBMCs. Receptors originate from a man aged 50 or older in good health and CMV-seropositive.

This chain links TRBV7-9 with TRBJ1-2, with TRBD1 identical over 11 bases. Germline trimming cut 4 bases from V and 12 bases from J; bases unmatched to any gene: 7. The germline V gene encodes CDR1 SEHNR and CDR2 FQNEAQ (reference sequence). The CDR3 is 13 residues long. In nucleotides, the CDR3 is TGTGCCAGCAGCTCCTCGGACAGGGGGCACGACACCTTC. This encodes CASSSSDRGHDTF.

The chain joins TRBV19 to TRBJ1-4; 9 bases map to TRBD1. The CDR3 is made up of 18 amino acids. J gave up 7 bases and V 5 bases, and 17 bases lay outside the gene matches. CDR1 LNHDA and CDR2 SQIVND come from the germline V gene (reference sequence). CDR3 sequence (DNA): TGTGCCAGTAGTCCGCCCCTCGGACAGGGGTTCGGTCTTGAAAAACTGTTTTTT. Its translation is CASSPPLGQGFGLEKLFF.

The chain has TRBV7-6 and TRBJ1-6, with a tentative D call TRBD1 (5 bases). The CDR3 covers 13 residues. V lost 1 base to trimming and J lost 9 bases, with 7 bases between them. Per the germline V gene, CDR1 is SGHVS and CDR2 is FNYEAQ. CDR3 bases: TGTGCCAGCAGCTTAGATGGGGCTTCACCCCTCCACTTT. Its protein product is CASSLDGASPLHF.

V usage is TRBV6-1 and J usage is TRBJ2-7, with TRBD2 matching over 8 bases. V dropped 5 bases and J dropped 2; count of bases not matched to a gene: 5. CDR3 length equals 14 residues. CDR1 and CDR2 (germline): MNHNS, SASEGT. In DNA, the CDR3 is TGTGCCAGCAGTCGATTAGCGGGAACCTACGAGCAGTACTTC. This gives the protein CASSRLAGTYEQYF.

This clone was seen once. The rearrangement links TRBV9 to TRBJ2-5; 11 bases are a match to TRBD1. The V gene end was trimmed by 3 bases and the J gene end by 5 bases; junction bases not matched to a gene: 6. CDR3 length: 15 residues. Germline CDR1 SGDLS, CDR2 YYNGEE. The CDR3 region is CASSAGTGGGETQYF. Written as DNA, the CDR3 is TGTGCCAGCAGCGCCGGGACAGGGGGAGGGGAGACCCAGTACTTC.